This record looks at one TCR beta chain sequence and its context. The PCR was carried out with 60 Vbeta primers and 13 Jbeta primers. TCRdb's table, derived via immunoSEQ multiplex PCR, lists solely in-frame clones and lacks some. The sample lists about 130,000 clones; 80% were seen once. This entry comes from a study of cytomegalovirus exposure and HLA in healthy donors. The germline gives CDR1 MGHDK, CDR2 SYGVNS. The CDR3 runs 13 residues. The ends were cut back, 3 bases at V and 0 bases at J, with 3 bases in the middle. Input material: PBMCs. The source of this sequence is a man younger than 45 in good health and CMV-seropositive. This chain joins TRBV25-1 and TRBJ1-3, with unresolved D. CDR3 loop: CASSDYSGNTIYF. The CDR3 DNA reads as TGTGCCAGCAGTGATTACTCTGGAAACACCATATATTTT.